These 30 T cell receptor beta chains were all obtained from the same sample, sequenced in a study of T cells in Graves' hyperthyroidism and ophthalmopathy. The TCR beta CDR3 regions underwent amplification using RNA transcripts as the source. When the TCR CDR3 underwent first-round RT-PCR, the HTBI primer set was used. In TCRdb, the multiplex PCR reads were re-called with MiXCR into one record per CDR3 protein. The repertoire has around 300,000 distinct CDR3 sequences, roughly 13% of them found once; the top ten carry 34%. Material for sequencing was blood. Receptor source: a woman aged 35 to 49 with Graves' ophthalmopathy.

This clonotype was recorded many times. The CDR3: CASQRSSYNEQFF. Here the CDR3 DNA reads TGTGCCAGCCAGCGGAGCTCCTACAATGAGCAGTTCTTC. This chain connects TRBV6-1 to TRBJ2-1, with a possible D match to TRBD2 (5 bases). This CDR3 has 13 amino acids. V was pared by 8 bases and J by 0 bases, with 8 bases between. Per germline, CDR1 MNHNS and CDR2 SASEGT.

Many counts were recorded for this clonotype. The chain uses TRBV2 and TRBJ2-2, with D possibly called TRBD1 or TRBD2 (5 bases each). Germline CDR1 reads SNHLY; CDR2 reads FYNNEI. Trimming shortened V by 1 base and J by 3 bases, and 9 bases separated the two germline ends. This CDR3 has 15 residues. CDR3 DNA: TGTGCCAGCAGTGAAGTGGGACCCGACACCGGGGAGCTGTTTTTT. It specifies CASSEVGPDTGELFF.

The chain has TRBV3-1 and TRBJ2-1; D possibly matches TRBD1 or TRBD2 (5 bases each). Germline CDR1 LGHDT, CDR2 YNNKEL (reference sequence). The CDR3 is 15 residues long. Between the trimmed V and J ends, which lost 4 bases and 4 bases, there was a span of 14 bases. Here the CDR3 reads CASSPGPAEYNEQFF. The CDR3 DNA sequence: TGTGCCAGCAGCCCGGGACCAGCGGAGTACAATGAGCAGTTCTTC.

This clonotype was seen a handful of times. The CDR3 nucleotides are TGCGCCAGCAGCCAAGTATCCGGGGGACAGGTGTATGAAAAACTGTTTTTT. It is translated as CASSQVSGGQVYEKLFF. The chain couples TRBV4-1 to TRBJ1-4, with TRBD1 matching 8 bases. CDR1 MGHRA and CDR2 YSYEKL come from the germline V gene. Germline trimming cut 1 base from V and 6 bases from J; bases unmatched to any gene: 10. The CDR3 contains 17 residues.

Worth noting for this clonotype: One end of the junction fails to match germline, which may point to a read error. The V call is TRBV5-1, the J call TRBJ2-7; D is tentatively TRBD1 or TRBD2 (6 bases each). CDR1 is SGHRS, CDR2 YFSETQ, per germline. The CDR3 extends over 14 amino acids. DNA of the CDR3: TGCGCCAGCAGATTGGGCGGGACAAACTACGAGCAGTACTTC. This codes for CASRLGGTNYEQYF.

This clonotype was counted at least ten times. The chain carries TRBV11-3 and TRBJ1-2, with D unresolved. Germline CDR1 reads SGHNT; CDR2 reads YENEEA. This CDR3 spans 14 amino acids. Trimming took off 4 bases at V and 4 bases at J, with 13 bases between the two ends. In DNA, the CDR3 is TGTGCCAGCAGCTCATCTTTCGGGAGCTATGGCTACACCTTC. It encodes CASSSSFGSYGYTF.

The gene calls are TRBV7-2 and TRBJ2-3, with a tentative D call TRBD1 (7 bases). Trimming shortened V by 5 bases and J by 0 bases, and 15 bases separated the two germline ends. Germline loops: CDR1 SGHTA, CDR2 FQGNSA. The CDR3 covers 16 residues. CDR3 sequence: CASSAQQGTSTDTQYF. The CDR3, as DNA: TGTGCCAGCAGCGCCCAACAGGGGACTAGCACAGATACGCAGTATTTT.

In this sample, this clonotype turned up many times. The rearrangement uses TRBV29-1 and TRBJ1-4; TRBD1 agrees at 7 bases. The CDR3 length is 14 residues. CDR1 and CDR2 (germline): SQVTM, ANQGSEA. The V and J ends lost 0 bases and 8 bases, in that order; junction bases with no gene match: 6. CDR3 nucleotides: TGCAGCGTTGAAGATGTAGGGGGCGGCGAAAAACTGTTTTTT. This codes for CSVEDVGGGEKLFF.

This clonotype has only a few counts. The genes are TRBV24-1 and TRBJ2-1, with 9 nucleotides matching TRBD1. The CDR3 sequence is 17 residues long. Germline loops: CDR1 KGHDR, CDR2 SFDVKD. J gave up 7 bases and V 3 bases, and 12 bases lay outside the gene matches. The CDR3 DNA reads TGTGCCACCAGTGATCCCACTCAAGGGACAGGGCTTAATGAGCAGTTCTTC. As protein: CATSDPTQGTGLNEQFF.

This clonotype was observed many times. The rearrangement uses TRBV27 and TRBJ1-1, with D possibly being TRBD1 (5 bases). This CDR3 spans 12 amino acids. Germline V lookup: CDR1 MNHEY, CDR2 SMNVEV (reference sequence). The CDR3 protein is CGGGQGNTEAFF. CDR3 in DNA: TGTGGTGGCGGGCAGGGGAACACTGAAGCTTTCTTT.

The CDR3 DNA is TGTGCCAGTAGTCCCGGGACAGGGGGCATGCGGAACACTGAAGCTTTCTTT. Protein: CASSPGTGGMRNTEAFF. The gene calls are TRBV19 and TRBJ1-1; 12 bases match TRBD1. The trim removed 5 bases at V and 1 base at J, leaving 8 bases unmatched. The CDR3 contains 17 residues. Germline CDR1 LNHDA, CDR2 SQIVND (reference sequence).

This clonotype was found many times. The chain links TRBV7-9 to TRBJ2-7; TRBD1 agrees at 11 bases. V gave up 2 bases and J gave up 3 bases; unmatched junction bases: 6. The germline gives CDR1 SEHNR, CDR2 FQNEAQ (reference sequence). This CDR3 has 16 amino acids. CDR3 protein: CASSLPGGTGGYEQYF. In DNA, the CDR3 is TGTGCCAGCAGCTTACCAGGCGGGACAGGGGGCTACGAGCAGTACTTC.

In DNA form, the CDR3 reads TGTGCCAGCAGCGTCACCGGGACAGGGGGGGAAATTGAAGCTTTCTTT. It specifies CASSVTGTGGEIEAFF. This chain joins TRBV9 and TRBJ1-1; 11 nucleotides align to TRBD1. Unmatched junction bases numbered 10, after V lost 2 bases and J lost 7 bases. Per the germline V gene, CDR1 is SGDLS and CDR2 is YYNGEE. The CDR3 loop spans 16 amino acids.

The gene calls are TRBV29-1 and TRBJ2-2; D is possibly TRBD1 (5 bases). The CDR3 spans 12 residues. V dropped 7 bases and J dropped 4 bases, with 10 bases sitting between them. Germline CDR1 SQVTM, CDR2 ANQGSEA. CDR3 coding DNA: TGCAGCGCCGGACACAGCACCGGGGAGCTGTTTTTT. Translated, it gives CSAGHSTGELFF.

This clonotype was counted at least ten times. CDR3 region: CASSEGLPNSPLHF. The CDR3 DNA follows: TGTGCCAGCAGCGAAGGGCTCCCCAATTCACCCCTCCACTTT. The chain joins TRBV7-9 to TRBJ1-6; D not certain. The V end was cut by 5 bases, the J end by 7 bases, with 12 bases between. The V gene's germline CDR1 is SEHNR and CDR2 FQNEAQ (reference sequence). There are 14 residues in the CDR3.

In this sample, this clonotype turned up many times. V usage is TRBV7-9 and J usage is TRBJ2-2; D possibly matches TRBD1 or TRBD2 (5 bases each). The length of the CDR3 is 12 residues. Germline CDR1 and CDR2: SEHNR and FQNEAQ (reference sequence). Trimming removed 8 bases at V and 7 bases at J, with 11 bases between. In DNA form, the CDR3 reads TGTGCCAGCCATAGAGGGGTCGGGGAGCTGTTTTTT. This translates into CASHRGVGELFF.

The chain employs TRBV7-9 and TRBJ1-4, with D possibly being TRBD1 (5 bases). The V gene lost 8 bases and the J gene lost 5 bases, with 15 bases spanning the gap. CDR3 length: 14 amino acids. The germline CDR1 and CDR2 sequences are SEHNR and FQNEAQ (reference sequence). For the CDR3, the DNA is TGTGCCAGCCGGATCGGGACTCGGAATGAAAAACTGTTTTTT. Amino acids: CASRIGTRNEKLFF.

As for this clonotype: A much more abundant neighbour one base away suggests this may be a read error. This chain connects TRBV11-2 to TRBJ2-1, with 7 nucleotides matching TRBD2. Germline V CDR1 and CDR2: SGHAT, FQNNGV. With 1 base clipped from V and 10 bases from J, the junction kept 10 bases outside the gene matches. This CDR3 has 15 residues. CDR3 nucleotide sequence: TGTGCCAGCAGCTTAGCCGGGTCCCTAGCGGACGAGCAGTTCTTC. This codes for CASSLAGSLADEQFF.

This clonotype came up many times. The V gene is TRBV18, the J gene TRBJ2-7; D is uncertain. CDR1 is KGHSH and CDR2 is LQKENI in the germline V gene. The CDR3 consists of 13 residues. Trimming removed 2 bases at V and 3 bases at J, with 8 bases between. CDR3 protein: CASSPGSFYEQYF. The CDR3 region has the DNA TGTGCCAGCTCACCAGGCAGCTTCTACGAGCAGTACTTC.

This chain joins TRBV20-1 and TRBJ2-1; D tentatively reads TRBD1 or TRBD2 (5 bases each). CDR1 is DFQATT, CDR2 SNEGSKA, per germline (reference sequence). Trimming left V 0 bases short and J 0 bases short, with 12 bases between. The CDR3 has 16 amino acids. CDR3 nucleotides: TGCAGTGCTAGAGATCGGGGACCAAGCTCCTACAATGAGCAGTTCTTC. It encodes CSARDRGPSSYNEQFF.

This clonotype appeared a few times. The chain employs TRBV5-6 and TRBJ1-1; perhaps TRBD1 as D (5 bases). The germline gives CDR1 SGHDT, CDR2 YYEEEE. The length of the CDR3 is 13 residues. V was cut by 0 bases and J by 6 bases, with 9 bases left in between. The CDR3 region has the DNA TGTGCCAGCAGCTTGGGGGGGGGGGCTGAAGCTTTCTTT. This gives the protein CASSLGGGAEAFF.

In regard to this clonotype: A clone one base away is much larger, so this may be a read error. The chain carries TRBV3-1 and TRBJ1-2; a possible D gene is TRBD1 (6 bases). The ends were cut back, 4 bases at V and 8 bases at J, with 20 bases in the middle. The CDR3 sequence is 15 residues long. The germline gives CDR1 LGHDT, CDR2 YNNKEL (reference sequence). This CDR3 reads CASSPQDGGLGGYTF. The CDR3 DNA sequence: TGTGCCAGCAGCCCCCAGGACGGGGGGCTCGGCGGCTACACCTTC.

This clonotype is a singleton in its sample. V usage is TRBV4-1 and J usage is TRBJ1-5, with D possibly TRBD1 on 6 matching bases. The ends were cut back, 0 bases at V and 7 bases at J, with 22 bases in the middle. Germline-derived CDR1 and CDR2 are MGHRA and YSYEKL. The CDR3 is 18 residues long. This CDR3 reads CASSQDPGGSRSRQPQHF. The DNA for the CDR3 is TGCGCCAGCAGCCAAGATCCGGGGGGCTCCCGCTCCCGCCAGCCCCAGCATTTT.

The table lists this clonotype with many counts. The rearrangement links TRBV28 to TRBJ2-5, with a weak D call TRBD2 (5 bases). V was trimmed by 8 bases and J by 2 bases, leaving 9 bases between them. The CDR3 length is 12 residues. CDR1 is MDHEN and CDR2 is SYDVKM in the germline V gene. The CDR3 coding sequence is TGTGCCAGCGGGGAGTCTCAAGAGACCCAGTACTTC. Translation gives CASGESQETQYF.

This clonotype appeared many times. This sequence joins TRBV7-9 and TRBJ1-1; D not resolved. V lost 5 bases and J lost 7, with 11 bases in between. The CDR3 has 12 residues. The V gene's germline CDR1 is SEHNR and CDR2 FQNEAQ (reference sequence). The CDR3 loop reads CASSGGVGEAFF. DNA of the CDR3: TGTGCCAGCAGCGGCGGGGTCGGTGAAGCTTTCTTT.

Many counts were recorded for this clonotype. This chain links TRBV27 with TRBJ2-1; 7 nucleotides align to TRBD1. Trimming cost V 7 bases and J 3 bases; bases outside gene matches: 18. Germline V lookup: CDR1 MNHEY, CDR2 SMNVEV (reference sequence). This CDR3 is 18 amino acids long. The CDR3 sequence: CASKPRATGLNFYNEQFF. The DNA of the CDR3 is TGTGCCAGCAAACCACGAGCGACAGGGTTGAACTTCTACAATGAGCAGTTCTTC.

This clonotype occurred many times. The gene calls are TRBV15 and TRBJ1-2; perhaps TRBD1 as D (5 bases). This CDR3 is 14 amino acids long. The V gene lost 4 bases and the J gene lost 1 base, with 10 bases spanning the gap. Germline lookup yields CDR1 LNHNV and CDR2 YYDKDF (reference sequence). The CDR3 nucleotides are TGTGCCACCAGCACAGGGTTCAATAACTATGGCTACACCTTC. This sequence encodes CATSTGFNNYGYTF.

This clonotype has ten or more counts. The rearrangement links TRBV12-3 or TRBV12-4 to TRBJ2-1, with unresolved D. Trimming took 1 base from V and 6 from J, leaving 16 bases between them. This CDR3 is 16 amino acids long. The DNA for the CDR3 is TGTGCCAGCAGTTTAGGTCCGGGCCCCCCCGGCAATGAGCAGTTCTTC. It encodes CASSLGPGPPGNEQFF.

The chain employs TRBV2 and TRBJ2-1, with 8 bases aligning to TRBD2. The germline V gene has CDR1 SNHLY and CDR2 FYNNEI. Unmatched junction bases numbered 5, after V lost 5 bases and J lost 5 bases. The CDR3 sequence is 14 residues long. DNA for the CDR3: TGTGCCAGCAGTAGTAGCGGGATCAACAATGAGCAGTTCTTC. It encodes CASSSSGINNEQFF.

This clonotype was recorded at least ten times. The chain employs TRBV7-9 and TRBJ1-1; the D gene is possibly TRBD1 (6 bases). Per the germline V gene, CDR1 is SEHNR and CDR2 is FQNEAQ (reference sequence). The CDR3 loop spans 14 amino acids. V was trimmed by 3 bases and J by 1 base, leaving 9 bases between them. CDR3 protein: CASSFGGRNTEAFF. The DNA of the CDR3 is TGTGCCAGCAGCTTTGGGGGGCGGAACACTGAAGCTTTCTTT.